These 31 T cell receptor beta chains were all obtained from the same sample, sequenced in a study of OX40 agonist ivuxolimab in advanced cancers. Clones were read by immunoSEQ multiplex PCR, and TCRdb kept only the in-frame ones, dropping some. The table has fewer than 200,000 clones, under 95% seen once; the top ten hold approximately 0.32%. The sample here was CD4+ or CD8+ T cells sorted from blood, taken in a trial of the OX40 agonist ivuxolimab. These receptors originate from an adult with an advanced solid tumor such as melanoma, head and neck, liver or kidney cancer.

The chain links TRBV30 to TRBJ2-5, with 14 positions matching TRBD2. This CDR3 is 17 amino acids long. The V gene end was trimmed by 4 bases and the J gene end by 2 bases; junction bases not matched to a gene: 9. Germline-derived CDR1 and CDR2 are GTSNPN and SVGIG (reference sequence). The CDR3 DNA follows: TGTGCCTGGAAACCGAGGACTAGCGGGAGGCCTCAAGAGACCCAGTACTTC. Translation gives CAWKPRTSGRPQETQYF.

The rearrangement uses TRBV9 and TRBJ2-3, with 13 bases fitting TRBD2. J lost 3 bases, V lost 4 bases, and 8 bases had no gene match. CDR3 length: 17 residues. Germline CDR1 and CDR2: SGDLS and YYNGEE. The CDR3 spells CASSSRMTSGRTDTQYF. CDR3 nucleotide sequence: TGTGCCAGCAGCTCGAGGATGACTAGCGGGAGGACAGATACGCAGTATTTT.

This chain uses TRBV19 with TRBJ1-3; D is undetermined. Deletions cut 5 bases from V and 1 base from J, with 9 bases between. CDR3 size: 14 residues. The germline V gene encodes CDR1 LNHDA and CDR2 SQIVND (reference sequence). CDR3 protein: CASSSFSSGNTIYF. The CDR3, as DNA: TGTGCCAGTAGTTCCTTCTCTTCTGGAAACACCATATATTTT.

The V call is TRBV6-5, the J call TRBJ1-2; no firm D call. The V gene's germline CDR1 is MNHEY and CDR2 SVGAGI. V was clipped by 6 bases and J by 1 base, with 9 bases between them. The CDR3 consists of 13 residues. The CDR3 here is CASRDGINYGYTF. The CDR3 coding sequence is TGTGCCAGCAGGGATGGCATTAACTATGGCTACACCTTC.

This clone was seen a single time. V usage is TRBV12-5 and J usage is TRBJ1-5; 9 bases align to TRBD1. The CDR3 runs to 16 residues. The V gene's germline CDR1 is LGHNT and CDR2 FRNRAP. Trimming took 5 bases from V and 6 from J; bases not matched to a gene: 11. CDR3 protein: CASGPVTGGVGQPQHF. CDR3 nucleotide sequence: TGTGCTAGTGGTCCTGTTACAGGGGGCGTGGGTCAGCCCCAGCATTTT.

The chain uses TRBV4-2 and TRBJ1-3; D may be TRBD1 (6 bases). The germline V gene has CDR1 LGHNA and CDR2 YNFKEQ. V lost 5 bases and J 2 bases, leaving 10 bases between the germline ends. This CDR3 is 14 amino acids long. CDR3 amino acids: CASSGAGAGNTIYF. The DNA for the CDR3 is TGTGCCAGCAGCGGGGCAGGGGCTGGAAACACCATATATTTT.

The rearrangement uses TRBV11-2 and TRBJ2-1; D tentatively fits TRBD1 or TRBD2 (5 bases each). CDR1 and CDR2 from the germline V gene are SGHAT and FQNNGV. Trimming took 6 bases from V and 0 from J, leaving 15 bases between them. The CDR3 is made up of 16 amino acids. The CDR3 loop is CASRSGTESSYNEQFF. The CDR3 nucleotides are TGTGCCAGCAGGTCGGGGACGGAGAGCTCCTACAATGAGCAGTTCTTC.

The chain is built from TRBV27 and TRBJ2-7; TRBD2 matches at 16 bases. CDR1 and CDR2 (germline): MNHEY, SMNVEV (reference sequence). V lost 3 bases, J lost 4 bases, and 15 bases stayed unmatched. CDR3 size: 20 residues. Here the CDR3 reads CASSLSSGLAGGPGSYEQYF. The CDR3 DNA sequence: TGTGCCAGCAGTTTGTCCTCGGGACTAGCGGGAGGGCCAGGGTCATACGAGCAGTACTTC.

The rearrangement joins TRBV19 to TRBJ1-2, with TRBD1 matching over 7 bases. The germline V gene has CDR1 LNHDA and CDR2 SQIVND (reference sequence). Trimming removed 5 bases from V and 8 bases from J; junction bases left unmatched: 11. This CDR3 is built from 14 residues. As DNA, the CDR3 is TGTGCCAGTAGTTGGGACAGACGTGTCGGGGGCTACACCTTC. Translating it yields CASSWDRRVGGYTF.

The chain is built from TRBV6-5 and TRBJ2-7; TRBD1 might be the D (6 bases). Germline assignment: CDR1 MNHEY and CDR2 SVGAGI. Trimming left V 8 bases short and J 0 bases short, with 17 bases between. The CDR3 is 15 residues long. This CDR3 is CASSDRFMSSYEQYF. The CDR3 bases are TGTGCCAGCTCGGACAGATTTATGAGCTCCTACGAGCAGTACTTC.

The CDR3 nucleotides read TGTGCCAGTAGTATGGGACAGAACACTGAAGCTTTCTTT. Translation: CASSMGQNTEAFF. The chain recombines TRBV19 with TRBJ1-1; possibly TRBD1 for D (6 bases). V was shortened by 3 bases and J by 1 base, with 6 bases between the two germline ends. The length of the CDR3 is 13 residues. The germline V gene encodes CDR1 LNHDA and CDR2 SQIVND (reference sequence).

The chain employs TRBV28 and TRBJ2-3; the D gene could be TRBD1 or TRBD2 (5 bases each). CDR3 length equals 16 residues. V lost 6 bases and J 3 bases, leaving 19 bases between the germline ends. Looked up from germline, CDR1 is MDHEN and CDR2 is SYDVKM. The CDR3 region is CASSPHRGQQTDTQYF. CDR3 nucleotide sequence: TGTGCCAGCAGCCCACATCGGGGCCAGCAGACAGATACGCAGTATTTT.

This clone was seen only once. The chain has TRBV5-1 and TRBJ1-2, with a possible D match to TRBD1 (6 bases). The CDR3 loop spans 13 amino acids. In germline, CDR1 is SGHRS, CDR2 YFSETQ. V gave up 4 bases and J gave up 6 bases, with 13 bases separating them. The chain's CDR3 is CASSGTSSDGYTF. The CDR3 DNA follows: TGCGCCAGCAGCGGGACATCAAGCGATGGCTACACCTTC.

This sequence joins TRBV19 and TRBJ1-4; D is possibly TRBD1 (5 bases). This CDR3 has 13 amino acids. V lost 5 bases and J lost 3, with 7 bases in between. Germline V gene data show CDR1 as LNHDA and CDR2 as SQIVND (reference sequence). CDR3 sequence: CASSDSSNEKLFF. The CDR3 bases are TGTGCCAGTAGTGACAGCTCTAATGAAAAACTGTTTTTT.

V is TRBV11-2 and J is TRBJ2-1; maybe TRBD2 (5 bases). The length of the CDR3 is 16 residues. Germline CDR1 reads SGHAT; CDR2 reads FQNNGV. Trimming left V 1 base short and J 3 bases short, with 13 bases between. Here the CDR3 DNA reads TGTGCCAGCAGCTTAGTATACGGGAAACACTACAATGAGCAGTTCTTC. It encodes CASSLVYGKHYNEQFF.

The gene calls are TRBV6-1 and TRBJ2-7; possible D gene TRBD1, 6 bases. V was trimmed by 5 bases and J by 4 bases, leaving 12 bases between them. The germline CDR1 and CDR2 sequences are MNHNS and SASEGT. CDR3 length: 13 amino acids. This chain's CDR3 is CASSLPGVYEQYF. The DNA of the CDR3 is TGTGCCAGCAGTCTGCCAGGGGTGTACGAGCAGTACTTC.

The chain joins TRBV7-9 to TRBJ2-1; perhaps TRBD1 as D (5 bases). Per germline, CDR1 SEHNR and CDR2 FQNEAQ (reference sequence). Between the trimmed V and J ends, which lost 4 bases and 3 bases, there was a span of 10 bases. The CDR3 loop spans 14 amino acids. The CDR3 DNA reads as TGTGCCAGCAGCTCCGGACAAGACTACAATGAGCAGTTCTTC. This sequence encodes CASSSGQDYNEQFF.

The chain joins TRBV19 to TRBJ1-5; no clear D gene. The V and J ends lost 2 bases and 4 bases respectively, with 15 bases between them. CDR3 size: 16 residues. Germline CDR1 LNHDA, CDR2 SQIVND (reference sequence). The CDR3 sequence is CASSIPGQLRNQPQHF. The DNA of the CDR3 is TGTGCCAGTAGTATACCCGGCCAACTTCGGAATCAGCCCCAGCATTTT.

The V and J genes are TRBV7-2 and TRBJ2-7, with 7 positions matching TRBD1. Germline CDR1 is SGHTA and CDR2 is FQGNSA. The J segment lost 4 bases and the V segment lost 7 bases, leaving 10 bases of the junction unmatched. The CDR3 length is 14 residues. CDR3 bases: TGTGCCAGCACCCCAGGGGGTCGGAGTTACGAGCAGTACTTC. It is translated as CASTPGGRSYEQYF.

The chain is built from TRBV5-1 and TRBJ2-3, with TRBD2 matching over 7 bases. Germline CDR1 and CDR2: SGHRS and YFSETQ. This CDR3 contains 15 residues. The ends lost 4 bases at V and 6 bases at J; junction bases unmatched: 11. CDR3 in amino acids: CASSPGAGQRDTQYF. The CDR3 DNA reads as TGCGCCAGCAGCCCTGGAGCGGGGCAGCGCGATACGCAGTATTTT.

The V and J genes are TRBV14 and TRBJ1-3; TRBD1 aligns across 8 bases. This CDR3 is 20 amino acids long. The germline CDR1 and CDR2 sequences are SGHDN and FVKESK. With 4 bases clipped from V and 2 bases from J, the junction kept 19 bases outside the gene matches. CDR3 in amino acids: CASSLNRLQRQGSTGNTIYF. The CDR3 coding sequence is TGTGCCAGCAGCCTGAATCGGCTACAACGACAGGGGAGCACTGGAAACACCATATATTTT. The variable domain in full, completed from reference TRBV14 and TRBJ1-3, reads EAGVTQFPSHSVIEKGQTVTLRCDPISGHDNLYWYRRVMGKEIKFLLHFVKESKQDESGMPNNRFLAERTGGTYSTLKVQPAELEDSGVYFCASSLNRLQRQGSTGNTIYFGEGSWLTVV.

This rearrangement joins TRBV5-1 to TRBJ1-5; D is perhaps TRBD1 (6 bases). Germline V gene lookup returns CDR1 SGHRS and CDR2 YFSETQ. CDR3 size: 14 residues. Trimming removed 5 bases at V and 0 bases at J, with 9 bases between. The CDR3: CASRDSDSNQPQHF. In DNA, the CDR3 is TGCGCCAGCAGGGACAGCGATAGCAATCAGCCCCAGCATTTT.

This clone was seen a single time. J is TRBJ1-2 and V is TRBV25-1, with D uncertain. Germline lookup yields CDR1 MGHDK and CDR2 SYGVNS. There are 14 residues in the CDR3. V was clipped by 3 bases and J by 8 bases, with 16 bases between them. For the CDR3, the DNA is TGTGCCAGCAGTGAGAACACACTCTATCACGGCTACACCTTC. Translating it yields CASSENTLYHGYTF.

This rearrangement joins TRBV6-1 to TRBJ2-7, with D perhaps matching TRBD1 (5 bases). The CDR3 has 15 amino acids. The V gene lost 3 bases and the J gene lost 3 bases, with 15 bases spanning the gap. From germline, CDR1 is MNHNS and CDR2 SASEGT. CDR3 nucleotides: TGTGCCAGCAGTGAGCTGGAGACGACAGACTACGAGCAGTACTTC. Protein sequence: CASSELETTDYEQYF.

The gene calls are TRBV6-6 and TRBJ1-5; D gene ambiguous. CDR1 and CDR2 (germline): MNHNY, SVGAGI (reference sequence). The length of the CDR3 is 14 residues. Trimming stripped 6 bases from V and 3 bases from J, with 12 bases between. Written as DNA, the CDR3 is TGTGCCAGCAGACGCCCAGATCCCAATCAGCCCCAGCATTTT. It specifies CASRRPDPNQPQHF.

Details on this clone: No conserved phenylalanine or tryptophan is present at the end of the CDR3, so a read error is the likely explanation. The limits of the CDR3 on the DNA are not certain, so only TCRdb's listed CDR3 is given. The rearrangement links TRBV20-1 to TRBJ1-2; no DNA check was done on the table's D call, TRBD1. The CDR3 totals 8 residues, both ends included. The germline CDR1 and CDR2 sequences are DFQATT and SNEGSKA (reference sequence). The CDR3 sequence: CRSDRGPL.

This chain links TRBV4-1 with TRBJ1-2; D unresolved. This CDR3 comprises 14 residues. The germline V gene encodes CDR1 MGHRA and CDR2 YSYEKL. V lost 4 bases and J 0 bases, leaving 9 bases between the germline ends. CDR3 sequence: CASSPPGANYGYTF. The CDR3 DNA follows: TGCGCCAGCAGCCCCCCCGGGGCTAACTATGGCTACACCTTC.

This sequence joins TRBV28 and TRBJ2-2; 8 bases are shared with TRBD1. J was trimmed by 1 base and V by 2 bases; bases with no gene match: 3. The CDR3 consists of 16 residues. Germline loops: CDR1 MDHEN, CDR2 SYDVKM. CDR3 region: CASSLVGTGNTGELFF. The CDR3 DNA reads as TGTGCCAGCAGTTTAGTAGGGACAGGGAACACCGGGGAGCTGTTTTTT. Drawing the rest from reference TRBV28 and TRBJ2-2, the complete variable domain is DVKVTQSSRYLVKRTGEKVFLECVQDMDHENMFWYRQDPGLGLRLIYFSYDVKMKEKGDIPEGYSVSREKKERFSLILESASTNQTSMYLCASSLVGTGNTGELFFGEGSRLTVL.

The V call is TRBV4-3, the J call TRBJ1-2; D gene uncertain. Per germline, CDR1 LGHNA and CDR2 YSLEER. V lost 4 bases and J 3 bases, leaving 12 bases between the germline ends. The CDR3 runs to 14 residues. The CDR3 DNA reads TGCGCCAGCAGCCGCGGAGGGAGGGACTATGGCTACACCTTC. This translates into CASSRGGRDYGYTF.

A single count supports this clone. This sequence joins TRBV2 and TRBJ1-2; D gene ambiguous. Germline V gene sequence: CDR1 SNHLY, CDR2 FYNNEI. V lost 5 bases and J 4 bases, leaving 11 bases between the germline ends. The CDR3 runs 13 residues. The CDR3: CASSPDGSYGYTF. DNA for the CDR3: TGTGCCAGCAGTCCTGACGGGTCCTATGGCTACACCTTC.

The chain has TRBV9 and TRBJ2-1; D gene unclear. V was clipped by 0 bases and J by 1 base, with 23 bases between them. The germline V gene has CDR1 SGDLS and CDR2 YYNGEE. The CDR3 runs to 20 residues. This CDR3 is CASSVAVQGHKPFSYNEQFF. In nucleotides, the CDR3 is TGTGCCAGCAGCGTAGCTGTCCAAGGCCATAAACCATTTTCCTACAATGAGCAGTTCTTC.